This TCR beta chain was found in a study of shared clonotypes between healthy human individuals. On this clone itself: As yet, its antigen is unknown.

Clones were read by immunoSEQ multiplex PCR, and TCRdb kept only the in-frame ones, dropping some. The sample consists of some 650,000 clones, roughly 97% of them appearing once. Findings of the study overall: Richness estimates generally favored naive over memory subsets.

This receptor was taken from a woman between 25 and 40 years old in good health. The sequenced sample was naive CD4+ T cells sorted from blood. Subset described: CD45RA+ positively selected.

The DNA of the CDR3 is TGTGCCAGCGGATCGAAAATTAGGACAGATACGCAGTATTTT. Encoded protein: CASGSKIRTDTQYF. The J gene is TRBJ2-3, the V gene TRBV6-6; no firm D call. The germline CDR1 and CDR2 sequences are MNHNY and SVGAGI (reference sequence). The V end was cut by 8 bases, the J end by 3 bases, with 15 bases between. This CDR3 comprises 14 residues.